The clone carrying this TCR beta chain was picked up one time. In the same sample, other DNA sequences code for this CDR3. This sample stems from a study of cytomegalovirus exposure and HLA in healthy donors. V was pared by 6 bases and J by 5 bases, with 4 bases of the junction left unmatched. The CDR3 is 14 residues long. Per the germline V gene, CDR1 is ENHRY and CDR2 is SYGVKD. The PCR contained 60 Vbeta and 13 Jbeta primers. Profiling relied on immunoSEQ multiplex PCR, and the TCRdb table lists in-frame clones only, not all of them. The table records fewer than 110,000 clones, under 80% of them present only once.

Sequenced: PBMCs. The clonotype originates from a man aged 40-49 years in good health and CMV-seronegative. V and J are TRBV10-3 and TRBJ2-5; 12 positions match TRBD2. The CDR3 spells CAISLAGGQETQYF. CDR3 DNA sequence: TGTGCCATCAGCCTAGCGGGGGGGCAGGAGACCCAGTACTTC.